The 25 T cell receptor beta chains below come from one sample, sequenced in a study of CD8+CD57+ T cells in acquired aplastic anemia. Genomic DNA was employed as the template in profiling TCR beta VDJ and CDR3. TCRdb analysed the reads with MiXCR anew, one entry per CDR3 protein. The table has about 68,000 distinct CDR3 sequences, under 65% seen once. What was sequenced was sorted CD4+, CD8+, or CD8+CD57+ T cells (not recorded which) from PBMCs. The origin of the receptors is a human donor in good health, serving as a control.

On this clonotype itself: A read error may produce the germline difference seen at one junction end. V usage is TRBV3-1 and J usage is TRBJ2-5; 8 positions match TRBD1. Germline V lookup: CDR1 LGHDT, CDR2 YNNKEL (reference sequence). The CDR3 sequence is 14 residues long. The CDR3 region has the DNA TGTGCCAGCAGCGCCGACAGGGGTCCAGAGACCCAATACTTC. Its translation is CASSADRGPETQYF.

Details on this clonotype: The CDR3 does not close with the conserved phenylalanine or tryptophan, likely indicating a read error. This chain connects TRBV5-1 to TRBJ2-7; either TRBD1 or TRBD2 may fit D (5 bases each). The CDR3 sequence is 12 residues long. V lost 7 bases and J lost 5, with 13 bases in between. Germline CDR1 reads SGHRS; CDR2 reads YFSETQ. This CDR3 reads CASGSGRNEQYL. The CDR3 DNA sequence: TGCGCCAGCGGCTCGGGACGGAACGAGCAGTACCTC.

This clonotype was detected once. The CDR3 protein is CATSSGTANEKLFF. Here the CDR3 DNA reads TGTGCCACCAGTTCAGGGACAGCAAATGAAAAACTGTTTTTT. The chain recombines TRBV24-1 with TRBJ1-4; 7 bases line up with TRBD1. Unmatched junction bases numbered 5, after V lost 6 bases and J lost 5 bases. Germline values: CDR1 KGHDR, CDR2 SFDVKD. CDR3 size: 14 residues.

With respect to this clonotype: A much larger clone differs from this one at a single base, so this may be a read error. The chain recombines TRBV29-1 with TRBJ2-7, with D possibly matching TRBD1 (6 bases). Germline V lookup: CDR1 SQVTM, CDR2 ANQGSEA. The CDR3 totals 13 residues. Trimming stripped 5 bases from V and 2 bases from J, with 13 bases between. This chain's CDR3 is CSVRQEEPYEQYF. In DNA form, the CDR3 reads TGCAGCGTTAGACAGGAGGAACCCTACGAGCAGTACTTC.

CDR3 region: CSAMVLGVFNEQFF. The CDR3 DNA reads as TGCAGTGCTATGGTACTAGGAGTTTTCAATGAGCAGTTCTTC. The chain has TRBV20-1 and TRBJ2-1; D possibly corresponds to TRBD2 (5 bases). CDR3 size: 14 residues. V lost 4 bases and J lost 6, with 16 bases in between. CDR1 and CDR2 (germline): DFQATT, SNEGSKA (reference sequence).

The V call is TRBV29-1, the J call TRBJ1-2; D unresolved. Germline V CDR1 and CDR2: SQVTM, ANQGSEA. The CDR3 consists of 14 residues. V was pared by 0 bases and J by 2 bases, with 10 bases between. The CDR3 region is CSVEEGIVNYGYTF. The DNA for the CDR3 is TGCAGCGTTGAAGAGGGTATCGTCAACTATGGCTACACCTTC.

The chain couples TRBV11-2 to TRBJ2-1, with 11 bases lining up with TRBD2. CDR1 SGHAT and CDR2 FQNNGV come from the germline V gene. Trimming removed 0 bases from V and 6 bases from J; junction bases left unmatched: 1. This CDR3 has 15 amino acids. The CDR3 is CASSLDLAGGNEQFF. CDR3 DNA: TGTGCCAGCAGCTTAGATCTAGCGGGGGGCAATGAGCAGTTCTTC.

This clonotype has ten or more counts. This rearrangement joins TRBV7-9 to TRBJ1-1, with D perhaps TRBD1 (5 bases). Trimming stripped 5 bases from V and 0 bases from J, with 13 bases between. The CDR3 runs 15 residues. Germline assignment: CDR1 SEHNR and CDR2 FQNEAQ (reference sequence). In nucleotides, the CDR3 is TGTGCCAGCAGCCGCACAGGTTACATGAACACTGAAGCTTTCTTT. It yields the protein CASSRTGYMNTEAFF.

In this sample, this clonotype turned up a few times. The CDR3 loop reads CASSRSGQSLGEKLFF. In DNA form, the CDR3 reads TGCGCCAGCAGCCGCAGCGGACAGTCTCTTGGGGAAAAACTGTTTTTT. The gene calls are TRBV4-1 and TRBJ1-4; TRBD1 might be the D (6 bases). The CDR3 extends over 16 amino acids. Trimming removed 4 bases at V and 8 bases at J, with 20 bases between. From germline, CDR1 is MGHRA and CDR2 YSYEKL.

This clonotype has ten or more counts. The V call is TRBV5-1, the J call TRBJ1-3; D is possibly TRBD1 (5 bases). Germline CDR1 and CDR2: SGHRS and YFSETQ. The ends were cut back, 4 bases at V and 0 bases at J, with 26 bases in the middle. The CDR3 runs to 20 residues. The CDR3 bases are TGCGCCAGCAGCGCCCAGGGCCCCCTCATTTGGGTCTCCTCTGGAAACACCATATATTTT. This codes for CASSAQGPLIWVSSGNTIYF.

This clonotype was picked up a small number of times. V is TRBV25-1 and J is TRBJ2-5; D call uncertain. Trimming took 5 bases from V and 5 from J, leaving 18 bases between them. This CDR3 has 15 residues. Germline V gene sequence: CDR1 MGHDK, CDR2 SYGVNS. DNA for the CDR3: TGTGCCAGCAGTCTCGGGCCGCTGCTGGGGGAGACCCAGTACTTC. This translates into CASSLGPLLGETQYF.

The chain links TRBV5-1 to TRBJ1-1, with TRBD1 matching 11 bases. CDR3 length equals 15 residues. From germline, CDR1 is SGHRS and CDR2 YFSETQ. J was trimmed by 6 bases and V by 4 bases; bases with no gene match: 8. CDR3 sequence (DNA): TGCGCCAGCAGCGCCAGGACAGGGGGCGGCGCTGAAGCTTTCTTT. Translation: CASSARTGGGAEAFF. Full variable domain (remainder filled in from reference TRBV5-1 and TRBJ1-1): KAGVTQTPRYLIKTRGQQVTLSCSPISGHRSVSWYQQTPGQGLQFLFEYFSETQRNKGNFPGRFSGRQFSNSRSEMNVSTLELGDSALYLCASSARTGGGAEAFFGQGTRLTVV.

V usage is TRBV19 and J usage is TRBJ1-1; the D is unclear. Germline CDR1 LNHDA, CDR2 SQIVND (reference sequence). Trimming left V 7 bases short and J 1 base short, with 7 bases between. The CDR3 loop spans 12 amino acids. As DNA, the CDR3 is TGTGCCAGTACTATCGGGAACACTGAAGCTTTCTTT. Its translation is CASTIGNTEAFF.

The chain is built from TRBV20-1 and TRBJ2-7, with D perhaps TRBD1 (5 bases). The CDR3 sequence is 15 residues long. Germline V gene sequence: CDR1 DFQATT, CDR2 SNEGSKA (reference sequence). Trimming took 3 bases from V and 3 from J, leaving 18 bases between them. The CDR3 coding sequence is TGCAGTGCTAGGGCTCAGGGTGGTCCCATCTACGAGCAGTACTTC. Protein: CSARAQGGPIYEQYF.

This clonotype was detected only once. The junction does not match germline at one end; this may be a read error. This chain joins TRBV6-9 and TRBJ1-2; D perhaps matches TRBD1 (6 bases). The CDR3 consists of 21 residues. From germline, CDR1 is MNHGY and CDR2 SVAAGI. The CDR3 loop is CASSYSVGAAISPRNLYGYIF. The CDR3 DNA sequence: TGTGCCAGCAGTTATTCGGTGGGGGCGGCAATCAGCCCCAGGAATCTCTATGGCTACATCTTC.

This chain links TRBV19 with TRBJ1-1; D gene uncertain. Germline V gene sequence: CDR1 LNHDA, CDR2 SQIVND (reference sequence). The CDR3 sequence is 12 residues long. V shed 5 bases and J shed 3 bases, with 7 bases lying between them. For the CDR3, the DNA is TGTGCCAGTAGTCAGGTACACACTGAAGCTTTCTTT. This gives the protein CASSQVHTEAFF.

The rearrangement uses TRBV10-3 and TRBJ1-1, with 7 bases fitting TRBD1. Germline V CDR1 and CDR2: ENHRY, SYGVKD. The trim removed 6 bases at V and 1 base at J, leaving 5 bases unmatched. CDR3 length: 14 amino acids. The DNA for the CDR3 is TGTGCCATCAGGCCACAGGGGTCGAACACTGAAGCTTTCTTT. Protein: CAIRPQGSNTEAFF.

This chain uses TRBV3-1 with TRBJ2-3; D is ambiguous. Trimming stripped 2 bases from V and 4 bases from J, with 13 bases between. CDR1 is LGHDT and CDR2 is YNNKEL in the germline V gene (reference sequence). This CDR3 region has 15 residues. CDR3 in amino acids: CASSQTLSFADTQYF. The CDR3 DNA reads TGTGCCAGCAGCCAAACTCTCTCCTTCGCAGATACGCAGTATTTT.

This clonotype was counted at least ten times. J is TRBJ2-7 and V is TRBV7-9; D possibly uses TRBD1 or TRBD2 (6 bases each). This CDR3 contains 14 residues. V lost 5 bases, J lost 6 bases, and 17 bases lay in between. CDR1 is SEHNR and CDR2 is FQNEAQ in the germline V gene (reference sequence). The CDR3 is CASSQGWGAGEQYF. The CDR3 DNA sequence: TGTGCCAGCAGCCAAGGGTGGGGGGCGGGCGAGCAGTACTTC.

This clonotype was seen ten or more times. The genes are TRBV19 and TRBJ2-1, with D possibly TRBD2 on 5 matching bases. The V and J ends lost 2 bases and 6 bases respectively, with 14 bases between them. Germline values: CDR1 LNHDA, CDR2 SQIVND (reference sequence). The CDR3 runs to 15 residues. The CDR3 nucleotides are TGTGCCAGTAGTATAATAACTAGTTTGTTCAATGAGCAGTTCTTC. It encodes CASSIITSLFNEQFF.

This chain connects TRBV24-1 to TRBJ1-1, with D possibly TRBD1 on 6 matching bases. The germline gives CDR1 KGHDR, CDR2 SFDVKD. V gave up 9 bases and J gave up 11 bases, with 15 bases separating them. The CDR3 runs 11 residues. This chain's CDR3 is CATGDNGGAFF. The CDR3 region has the DNA TGTGCCACCGGGGACAACGGTGGGGCTTTCTTT.

The chain combines TRBV15 with TRBJ2-7; possibly TRBD1 for D (5 bases). Looked up from germline, CDR1 is LNHNV and CDR2 is YYDKDF (reference sequence). This CDR3 region has 14 residues. V was shortened by 0 bases and J by 4 bases, with 10 bases between the two germline ends. The chain's CDR3 is CATSRDPQGYEQYF. The CDR3 coding sequence is TGTGCCACCAGCAGAGATCCGCAGGGTTACGAGCAGTACTTC.

This chain links TRBV6-6 with TRBJ1-2; D is undetermined. The germline CDR1 and CDR2 sequences are MNHNY and SVGAGI (reference sequence). The CDR3 spans 11 residues. V lost 2 bases and J lost 8, with 6 bases in between. DNA for the CDR3: TGTGCCAGCAGTTACCTAGGCGGCTACACCTTC. It translates to CASSYLGGYTF.

This clonotype is labeled as medium-sized (0.01 to 0.1%). This sequence joins TRBV15 and TRBJ2-7; weak D call: TRBD1 (5 bases). The CDR3 has 14 residues. Trimming removed 2 bases at V and 2 bases at J, with 10 bases between. Germline V CDR1 and CDR2: LNHNV, YYDKDF (reference sequence). CDR3 loop: CATSRMTETYEQYF. CDR3 DNA sequence: TGTGCCACCAGCAGAATGACAGAGACCTACGAGCAGTACTTC.

In nucleotides, the CDR3 is TGCAGTGCTAGAGACCCGGGCCTCTCCTACGAGCAGTACTTC. Protein sequence: CSARDPGLSYEQYF. The rearrangement joins TRBV20-1 to TRBJ2-7; unclear D gene. This CDR3 region has 14 residues. Per germline, CDR1 DFQATT and CDR2 SNEGSKA (reference sequence). V was pared by 0 bases and J by 0 bases, with 9 bases between.